This TCR beta chain was recovered during a study of neurological immune-mediated disorders. TCRdb re-derived calls from the 5' RACE reads in MiXCR, one entry per CDR3 protein. The profile shows under 90,000 distinct CDR3 sequences, roughly 3.5% of them singletons. This clonotype was seen many times. V dropped 5 bases and J dropped 7; count of bases not matched to a gene: 10. Germline V gene lookup returns CDR1 DFQATT and CDR2 SNEGSKA (reference sequence). The CDR3 has 14 amino acids. This clonotype was sampled from a woman aged 45-60 years with multiple sclerosis. V usage is TRBV20-1 and J usage is TRBJ1-3; 8 nucleotides align to TRBD1. Sequencing input: PBMCs. As DNA, the CDR3 is TGCAGTGCTCCCGCGGACAGGGCAAGGAACACCATATATTTT. Amino acid sequence: CSAPADRARNTIYF.